This is a list of T cell receptor beta chains from one sample in a study of T cells in narcolepsy. Method: immunoSEQ multiplex PCR; TCRdb's copy keeps in-frame clones and lacks some. The sample lists over 25,000 clones, roughly nine tenths occurring once. Sequencing was carried out using CD45RA- memory CD4+ T cells from PBMCs. Receptor source: a human donor with narcolepsy. The CDR3 runs from the conserved cysteine through the conserved F or W.

v_call | cdr3_aa
TRBV6-6 | CASSRQGANTGELFF
TRBV10-2 | CASRDGQETQYF
TRBV10-3 | CAISEGTGGEYEQYF
TRBV7-9 | CASSFSQETQYF
TRBV6-5 | CASSSTVNTEAFF
TRBV4-2 | CASSQDPQGTSGGLRLRETQYF
TRBV27 | CASSLSKTSVTEAFF
TRBV19 | CASSIGTGVPEQYF
TRBV9 | CASREESGNTIYF
TRBV5-1 | CASSLAAGHSARGELFF
TRBV5-1 | CASSSSGGISYEQYF
TRBV2 | CASSRDRANTGELFF
TRBV2 | CASSPTGGELFF
TRBV30 | CAWSLRQGLAGYTF
TRBV7-8 | CASSLAPPSYEQYF
TRBV5-1 | CASSLGLAGGRQTQYF
TRBV19 | CASSVRDRGNQPQHF
TRBV5-1 | CASSRDLQGYGYTF
TRBV7-9 | CASSLGDRGGLTF
TRBV7-2 | CASSLGLRVDGYTF
TRBV25-1 | CASVAAGTQETQYF
TRBV5-1 | CASSRPGQGLGNSPLHF
TRBV5-1 | CASSADGMNTEAFF